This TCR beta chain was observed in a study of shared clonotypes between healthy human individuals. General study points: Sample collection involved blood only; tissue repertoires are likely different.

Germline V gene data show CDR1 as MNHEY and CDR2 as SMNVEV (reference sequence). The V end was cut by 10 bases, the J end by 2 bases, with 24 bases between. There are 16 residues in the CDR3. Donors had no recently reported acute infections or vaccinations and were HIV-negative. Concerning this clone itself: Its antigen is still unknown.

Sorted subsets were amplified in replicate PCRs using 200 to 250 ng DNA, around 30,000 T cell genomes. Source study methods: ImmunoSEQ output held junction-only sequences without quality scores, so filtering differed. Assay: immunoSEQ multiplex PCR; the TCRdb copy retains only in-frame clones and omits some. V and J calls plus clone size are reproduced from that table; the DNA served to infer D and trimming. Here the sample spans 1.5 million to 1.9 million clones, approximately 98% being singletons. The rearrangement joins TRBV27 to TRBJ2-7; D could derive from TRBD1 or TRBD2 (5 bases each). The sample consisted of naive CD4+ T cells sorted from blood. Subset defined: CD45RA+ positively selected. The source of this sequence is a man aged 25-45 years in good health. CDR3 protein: CATSARDRSSAYEQYF. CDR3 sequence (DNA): TGTGCCACCTCAGCCCGGGACCGTAGCTCCGCCTACGAGCAGTACTTC.